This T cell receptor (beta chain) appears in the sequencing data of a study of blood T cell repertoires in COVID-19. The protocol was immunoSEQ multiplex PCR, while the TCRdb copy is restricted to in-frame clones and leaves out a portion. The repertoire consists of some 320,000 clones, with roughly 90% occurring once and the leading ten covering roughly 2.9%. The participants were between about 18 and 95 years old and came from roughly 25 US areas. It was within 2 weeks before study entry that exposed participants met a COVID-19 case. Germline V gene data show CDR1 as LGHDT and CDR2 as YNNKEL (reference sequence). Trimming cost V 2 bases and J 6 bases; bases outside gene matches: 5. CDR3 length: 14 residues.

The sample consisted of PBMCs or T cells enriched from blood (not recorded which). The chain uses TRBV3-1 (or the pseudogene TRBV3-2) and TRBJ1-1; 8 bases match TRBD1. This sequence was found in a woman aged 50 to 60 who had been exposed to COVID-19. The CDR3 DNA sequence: TGTGCCAGCAGCCAAACAGGGGGAAGGGCTGAAGCTTTCTTT. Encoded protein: CASSQTGGRAEAFF.